A single sample is the source of the 16 T cell receptor beta chains below, sequenced in a study of T cell changes during pregnancy in multiple sclerosis. This table comes from immunoSEQ multiplex PCR, and its TCRdb copy is limited to in-frame clones, with some not included. Seen here are roughly 38,000 clones, about 92% observed once, and the top ten hold roughly 0.6%. The specimen comprised CD4+ T cells from peripheral blood mononuclear cells, sampled in the third trimester of pregnancy. The receptor source for this set is a female donor with multiple sclerosis, enrolled in a pregnancy study.

The chain uses TRBV7-9 and TRBJ1-1; 7 nucleotides line up with TRBD1. Looked up from germline, CDR1 is SEHNR and CDR2 is FQNEAQ (reference sequence). V was pared by 3 bases and J by 2 bases, with 6 bases of the junction left unmatched. This CDR3 region has 15 residues. The CDR3 DNA follows: TGTGCCAGCAGCTTGCAGGGGACAGCAAACACTGAAGCTTTCTTT. Translating it yields CASSLQGTANTEAFF.

V and J are TRBV5-1 and TRBJ2-1, with 7 bases fitting TRBD2. Trimming at V came to 0 bases and at J to 2 bases, leaving 17 bases not matched to a gene. Germline lookup yields CDR1 SGHRS and CDR2 YFSETQ. The length of the CDR3 is 20 residues. CDR3 region: CASSLAGGSSRRGAYNEQFF. CDR3 DNA: TGCGCCAGCAGCTTGGCCGGCGGGAGCTCGCGCCGGGGTGCCTACAATGAGCAGTTCTTC.

The chain employs TRBV6-5 and TRBJ1-1; TRBD1 might be the D (5 bases). Germline lookup yields CDR1 MNHEY and CDR2 SVGAGI. V lost 2 bases, J lost 4 bases, and 14 bases lay in between. The CDR3 covers 15 residues. CDR3 DNA: TGTGCCAGCAGTTACGTTAGGTTGGGGGGCACTGAAGCTTTCTTT. Translation gives CASSYVRLGGTEAFF.

The V call is TRBV28, the J call TRBJ2-7, with TRBD1 as a possible D gene (7 bases). CDR1 is MDHEN and CDR2 is SYDVKM in the germline V gene. V dropped 8 bases and J dropped 4 bases, with 21 bases sitting between them. The CDR3 loop spans 15 amino acids. The CDR3 spells CASQGEAKLPYEQYF. CDR3 coding DNA: TGTGCCAGCCAGGGGGAGGCCAAACTACCATACGAGCAGTACTTC.

The V call is TRBV5-1, the J call TRBJ1-1, with no clear D. Germline V CDR1 and CDR2: SGHRS, YFSETQ. With 3 bases removed from V and 0 bases from J, the gap between germline ends came to 9 bases. The CDR3 sequence is 14 residues long. CDR3: CASSSSHVNTEAFF. CDR3 coding DNA: TGCGCCAGCAGCTCTTCACATGTGAACACTGAAGCTTTCTTT. The full variable domain, in which reference TRBV5-1 and TRBJ1-1 provide the parts outside the CDR3, is KAGVTQTPRYLIKTRGQQVTLSCSPISGHRSVSWYQQTPGQGLQFLFEYFSETQRNKGNFPGRFSGRQFSNSRSEMNVSTLELGDSALYLCASSSSHVNTEAFFGQGTRLTVV.

The chain has TRBV15 and TRBJ1-1; 9 nucleotides match TRBD1. V dropped 3 bases and J dropped 4; count of bases not matched to a gene: 3. CDR3 size: 14 residues. CDR1 LNHNV and CDR2 YYDKDF come from the germline V gene (reference sequence). CDR3 in DNA: TGTGCCACCAGCAGTTTGACAGGGGGCACTGAAGCTTTCTTT. This gives the protein CATSSLTGGTEAFF.

The V and J genes are TRBV7-2 and TRBJ1-5, with D perhaps TRBD1 (5 bases). Trimming stripped 3 bases from V and 0 bases from J, with 15 bases between. The CDR3 is 17 residues long. Per germline, CDR1 SGHTA and CDR2 FQGNSA. CDR3 loop: CASSLYLGLNSNQPQHF. The CDR3 DNA is TGTGCCAGCAGCTTGTACCTGGGACTCAATAGCAATCAGCCCCAGCATTTT.

The rearrangement uses TRBV7-7 and TRBJ2-5; 9 bases line up with TRBD2. Germline lookup yields CDR1 SSHAT and CDR2 FNYEAQ (reference sequence). The CDR3 totals 15 residues. J lost 7 bases, V lost 3 bases, and 9 bases had no gene match. CDR3 bases: TGTGCCAGCAGCTTGTCACTAGCGGGCGGAGGGACCCAGTACTTC. Its protein is CASSLSLAGGGTQYF.

V usage is TRBV27 and J usage is TRBJ1-2; D call uncertain. From germline, CDR1 is MNHEY and CDR2 SMNVEV (reference sequence). The V end was cut by 5 bases, the J end by 2 bases, with 12 bases between. The CDR3 has 14 amino acids. Here the CDR3 reads CASSGQPGNYGYTF. The CDR3 DNA reads TGTGCCAGCAGTGGGCAGCCGGGGAACTATGGCTACACCTTC.

This clone was seen only once. V and J are TRBV7-8 and TRBJ2-7; the D gene is possibly TRBD2 (5 bases). Trimming removed 5 bases at V and 0 bases at J, with 14 bases between. This CDR3 region has 15 residues. CDR1 is SGHVS, CDR2 FQNEAQ, per germline. Here the CDR3 DNA reads TGTGCCAGCAGCCCCCCTCGGAGGAGCTCCTACGAGCAGTACTTC. Protein product: CASSPPRRSSYEQYF.

About this clone: Other DNA sequences in this sample translate to the same CDR3. This chain uses TRBV5-1 with TRBJ2-5, with D tentatively TRBD2 (6 bases). Looked up from germline, CDR1 is SGHRS and CDR2 is YFSETQ. Trimming removed 0 bases at V and 0 bases at J, with 15 bases between. This CDR3 contains 17 residues. The CDR3 here is CASSLALAVGYQETQYF. The CDR3 DNA reads as TGCGCCAGCAGCTTGGCGTTAGCGGTAGGGTACCAAGAGACCCAGTACTTC.

As DNA, the CDR3 is TGTGCCAGCAGCGGGCTAGCCGCCCCTCTCTCCTACAATGAGCAGTTCTTC. Amino acid sequence: CASSGLAAPLSYNEQFF. This chain connects TRBV5-4 to TRBJ2-1, with a tentative D call TRBD2 (5 bases). Germline V gene lookup returns CDR1 SGHNT and CDR2 YYREEE (reference sequence). Trimming shortened V by 4 bases and J by 0 bases, and 17 bases separated the two germline ends. The CDR3 sequence is 17 residues long.

The chain is built from TRBV15 and TRBJ1-2; the match to TRBD1 covers 7 bases. There are 15 residues in the CDR3. Germline-derived CDR1 and CDR2 are LNHNV and YYDKDF (reference sequence). After removal of 5 bases from V and 4 bases from J, the junction contained 10 bases not matched to a gene. The CDR3 is CATSVGQASGYGYTF. Here the CDR3 DNA reads TGTGCCACCAGCGTCGGACAGGCTTCCGGCTATGGCTACACCTTC.

The rearrangement joins TRBV5-4 to TRBJ1-2; perhaps TRBD1 as D (5 bases). V gave up 3 bases and J gave up 5 bases, with 17 bases separating them. The CDR3 has 15 residues. Looked up from germline, CDR1 is SGHNT and CDR2 is YYREEE (reference sequence). CDR3 protein: CASSSRDSGKYGYTF. CDR3 nucleotides: TGTGCCAGCAGCTCCCGGGACTCTGGGAAGTATGGCTACACCTTC. Full variable domain (missing parts from reference TRBV5-4 and TRBJ1-2): ETGVTQSPTHLIKTRGQQVTLRCSSQSGHNTVSWYQQALGQGPQFIFQYYREEENGRGNFPPRFSGLQFPNYSSELNVNALELDDSALYLCASSSRDSGKYGYTFGSGTRLTVV.

This chain connects TRBV5-5 to TRBJ2-7; 8 bases fit TRBD2. The CDR3 spans 15 residues. V shed 2 bases and J 0 bases; nucleotides not matched to a gene: 4. Germline V lookup: CDR1 SGHKS, CDR2 YYEKEE (reference sequence). In DNA form, the CDR3 reads TGTGCCAGCAGCTTTACAGGACTAGCCTCCTACGAGCAGTACTTC. As protein: CASSFTGLASYEQYF.

The chain carries TRBV19 and TRBJ2-7, with 10 bases that match TRBD1. This CDR3 comprises 15 residues. Germline CDR1 is LNHDA and CDR2 is SQIVND (reference sequence). Unmatched junction bases numbered 10, after V lost 5 bases and J lost 6 bases. The CDR3 region has the DNA TGTGCCAGTAGTCCGTGGGACAGGGGACCGAGCGAGCAGTACTTC. Protein product: CASSPWDRGPSEQYF.